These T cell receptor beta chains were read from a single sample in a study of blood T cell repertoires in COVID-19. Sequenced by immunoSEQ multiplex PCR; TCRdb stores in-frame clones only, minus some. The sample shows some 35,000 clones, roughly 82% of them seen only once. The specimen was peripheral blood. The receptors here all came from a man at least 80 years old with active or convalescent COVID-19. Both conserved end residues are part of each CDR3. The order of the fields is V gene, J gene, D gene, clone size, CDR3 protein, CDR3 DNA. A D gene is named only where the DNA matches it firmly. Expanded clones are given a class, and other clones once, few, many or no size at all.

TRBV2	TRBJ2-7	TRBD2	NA	CASSDPMGLAGFSYEQYF	TGTGCCAGCAGTGACCCTATGGGACTAGCGGGATTCTCCTACGAGCAGTACTTC
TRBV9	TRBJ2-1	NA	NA	CASSVSGSSYNEQFF	TGTGCCAGCAGCGTGAGTGGGAGCTCCTACAATGAGCAGTTCTTC
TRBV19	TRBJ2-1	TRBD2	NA	CASSVTSGPLSYNEQFF	TGTGCCAGTAGTGTGACTAGCGGACCCTTATCCTACAATGAGCAGTTCTTC
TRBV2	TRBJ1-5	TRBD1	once	CASSEEGGGNQPQHF	TGTGCCAGCAGTGAGGAAGGGGGCGGCAATCAGCCCCAGCATTTT
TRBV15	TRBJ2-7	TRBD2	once	CATSRSPGGTYEQYF	TGTGCCACCAGCAGATCCCCGGGAGGGACCTACGAGCAGTACTTC
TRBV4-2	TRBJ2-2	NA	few	CASSQAVGLNTGELFF	TGTGCCAGCAGCCAAGCGGTGGGGCTGAACACCGGGGAGCTGTTTTTT
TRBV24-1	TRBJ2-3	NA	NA	CATSEWQGSTDTQYF	TGTGCCACCAGTGAATGGCAGGGAAGCACAGATACGCAGTATTTT
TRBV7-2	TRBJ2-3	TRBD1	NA	CASSLKRLDRDTQYF	TGTGCCAGCAGCTTAAAACGCCTGGACAGGGATACGCAGTATTTT
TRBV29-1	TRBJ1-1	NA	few	CSVGFGLDRGKGTEAFF	TGCAGCGTTGGGTTTGGCCTCGATAGGGGAAAGGGCACTGAAGCTTTCTTT
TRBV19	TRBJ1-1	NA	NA	CASKIGLTNTEAFF	TGTGCCAGTAAAATAGGACTTACGAACACTGAAGCTTTCTTT
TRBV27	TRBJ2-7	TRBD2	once	CASSLGLAGNYEQYF	TGTGCCAGCAGTTTAGGGCTAGCGGGAAACTACGAGCAGTACTTC
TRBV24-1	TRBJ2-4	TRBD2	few	CATSDLPGGRGLDIQYF	TGTGCCACCAGTGATTTACCGGGCGGGAGGGGGTTGGACATTCAGTACTTC
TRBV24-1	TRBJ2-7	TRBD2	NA	CATTPGSGRLPISYEQYF	TGTGCCACCACCCCCGGGAGCGGGAGGCTCCCGATCTCCTACGAGCAGTACTTC
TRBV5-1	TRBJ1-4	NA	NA	CASSFSGGDEKLFF	TGCGCCAGCAGCTTTTCCGGAGGCGATGAAAAACTGTTTTTT
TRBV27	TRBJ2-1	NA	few	CASSLVGEVNEQFF	TGTGCCAGCAGTTTAGTGGGAGAGGTGAATGAGCAGTTCTTC